This T cell receptor (beta chain) was sequenced for a study of blood T cell repertoires in COVID-19. V lost 5 bases, J lost 0 bases, and 5 bases stayed unmatched. CDR1 and CDR2 from the germline V gene are LNHDA and SQIVND (reference sequence). This CDR3 spans 15 amino acids. Only in-frame clones appear in the TCRdb table, and some are missing; sequencing was by immunoSEQ multiplex PCR. The repertoire includes around 110,000 clones, around 86% of them detected once, and almost 4.5% sits in the top ten. The specimen was peripheral blood. The V call is TRBV19, the J call TRBJ2-3; 7 positions match TRBD2. The TCR was taken from a man between 40 and 49 years old with acute or convalescent COVID-19. CDR3 sequence (DNA): TGTGCCAGTAGTGTAGTTAGCGGGAGCACAGATACGCAGTATTTT. Translation: CASSVVSGSTDTQYF.